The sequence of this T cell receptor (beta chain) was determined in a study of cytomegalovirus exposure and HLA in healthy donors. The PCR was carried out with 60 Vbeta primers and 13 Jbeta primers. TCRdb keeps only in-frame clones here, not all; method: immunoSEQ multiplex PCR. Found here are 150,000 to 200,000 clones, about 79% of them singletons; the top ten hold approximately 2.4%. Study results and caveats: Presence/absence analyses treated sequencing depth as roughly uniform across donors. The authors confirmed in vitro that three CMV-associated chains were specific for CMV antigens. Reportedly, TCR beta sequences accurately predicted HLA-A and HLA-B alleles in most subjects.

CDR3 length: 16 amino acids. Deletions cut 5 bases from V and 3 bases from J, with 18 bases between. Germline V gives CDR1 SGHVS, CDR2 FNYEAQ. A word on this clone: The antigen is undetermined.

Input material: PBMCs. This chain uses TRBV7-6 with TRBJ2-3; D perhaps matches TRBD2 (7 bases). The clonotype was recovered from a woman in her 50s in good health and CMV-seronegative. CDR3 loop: CASSPAGGARTDTQYF. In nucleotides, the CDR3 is TGTGCCAGCAGCCCCGCTGGGGGGGCCCGGACAGATACGCAGTATTTT.